Described below is a single T cell receptor beta chain sequence and its context. Which antigen it targets is not known. Base-call qualities are not available, and no considerably larger clone is one nucleotide away. The sample is drawn from a study of cytomegalovirus exposure and HLA in healthy donors listed by TCRdb under 2017. With respect to the entire study: An earlier analysis of approximately 600 of the donors reported approximately 270 Gb of sequence data and around 120 million unique TCR beta sequences from some 180 million T cells. Besides the first cohort of around 670 subjects, a separate validation cohort made up of over a hundred different subjects was used. An early release covering about 600 HLA-typed donors comprised about 300 gigabases of sequencing data and about 90 million unique TCR sequences. In the later analysis, no new phenotypic data were used to find candidate immune exposures; instead, reliance was placed on TCR beta sequences and their occurrence across donors. Typing coverage differed by locus: A, B, C, DRB1 and DQB1 were typed in roughly 620-640 donors, DQA1 in 500 to 550, DPA1 in 600 to 610, and DPB1 in around 440. Of the 398 genotyped donors, 81% were placed in the genetic ancestry cluster associated with self-reported Caucasian donors. The study combined high-throughput TCR immunosequencing, statistical association of individual TCRs with disease status, and machine learning to predict cytomegalovirus infection status. In a later genetic analysis, genome-wide SNP genotypes for about 55% of the roughly 700 donors were used, and that subset was treated as a discovery cohort. Because of strong linkage in the cohort, 5 or 6 DR-DQ haplotypes were treated as single units for association and clustering. The study used immunosequencing to profile the T cell repertoires of under 700 subjects and linked those repertoires to cytomegalovirus serostatus. To decide whether each TCR beta V gene segment behaved as functional or pseudogenic, an earlier analysis of several hundred of the donors relied on high-throughput TCR beta sequencing. A later analysis re-analyzed previously published TCR beta repertoires from 650 to 800 donors and added high-resolution HLA genotyping to study TCR occurrence patterns. Donor age, sex, ethnicity and CMV serostatus were collected together with the repertoire data. Across approximately 400 genotyped donors of the cohort, an average of roughly 230,000 unique TCR beta nucleotide sequences per donor were sequenced, and 15% to 20% of those sequences were non-productive. All discovery cohort repertoires had been generated on a single sequencing platform. The study aimed to test whether cataloging public T cell receptors could reveal signatures of past pathogen exposure. HLA typing covered class I and class II loci at four-digit resolution. General findings and caveats noted by the study authors: At a false discovery rate of 0.05, a later analysis linked roughly 17,000 TCR beta sequences to specific HLA alleles. A cluster of highly shared sequence variants was judged likely to represent a technical artifact of the sequencing pipeline. The only immune exposure information available for the cohort was CMV serostatus. Linkage disequilibrium might explain the correlated functional status among segregating V segments, but an unknown experimental factor could not be ruled out. The authors suggested that the approach could potentially be extended to other disease states and immunological phenotypes. According to a later analysis, parvovirus B19, influenza, CMV and Epstein-Barr virus appeared linked to several top co-occurrence clusters. In both the original and validation cohorts, the classifier was reported to diagnose cytomegalovirus status with high specificity and sensitivity. Across donors, most TCR sequences were observed very rarely, whereas some public TCRs were present in many individuals. In a later analysis, HLA-associated TCR beta chains showed more clonal expansion and lower generation probabilities than non-associated chains that were equally common. When HLA alleles, especially DR and DQ, strongly co-occurred, TCR associations were difficult to assign to individual alleles. The cohort was sequenced for TCR beta chains only, and without alpha or paired-chain data the features that could be detected were limited. In a later analysis, TCR association rates were found to vary across HLA loci, with the most associated TCRs seen for DRB1 alleles and the fewest for HLA-C alleles. A few of the identified cytomegalovirus-associated TCR beta chains were confirmed in vitro to be specific for cytomegalovirus antigens. Approximately 18 rarely observed V segments, including chromosome 9 orphons, were excluded from the earlier analysis of about 500 of the donors because counts were too low. A further reported finding was that TCR beta sequences accurately predicted the HLA-A and HLA-B alleles for most subjects in the first cohort. In an earlier analysis of approximately 590 of the donors, most TCR beta V segments appeared in productive rearrangements about 87% or about 30% of the time, broadly matching IMGT annotations. The study listed 170 or so TCR beta chains as associated with cytomegalovirus. Because the 87-base-pair reads could not distinguish some IMGT-functional V segments, including TRBV6-2 and TRBV6-3, those segments were excluded. A later genetic analysis associated a missense DCLRE1C variant with V-gene and J-gene trimming of TCR beta chains, and an independent cohort replicated the association. Roughly uniform sequencing depth across donors was assumed in presence/absence analyses, although this assumption may not hold. Most CMV-associated TCR beta chains appeared to be HLA-restricted in a later analysis, and the HLA associations seemed to be driven largely by CMV exposure. Because HLA typing was unavailable for some donors at each locus, only the typed subset was used in association tests. According to a later genetic analysis, donors in an Asian-associated ancestry cluster had fewer N-insertions in productive TCRs than the approximately 630-donor mean.

Sequences LNHDA (CDR1) and SQIVND (CDR2) are obtained from the germline V gene (reference sequence). The CDR3 covers 12 residues, taking in both the cysteine and the phenylalanine. The read is trimmed to its CDR3 DNA, 36 bases read in frame from base 1. Ends trimmed: V by 8 bases, J by 8 bases; bases unmatched to a gene: 5. The cohort was made up of 500 to 850 healthy bone marrow donors. All cohort members were sampled while nominally healthy, although unrecorded immune exposures were likely present. The donor tested CMV seronegative, placing the donor among the 350 or so seronegative members of the cohort. A peripheral blood sample was provided by each donor, and peripheral blood mononuclear cells were used for TCR beta sequencing. The Qiagen DNeasy Blood Extraction Kit was used to extract genomic DNA from the blood cell samples. The library was produced with the immunoSEQ multiplex PCR assay. The multiplex PCR relied on a mix of 60 forward primers for TCR Vbeta segments and 13 reverse primers for TCR Jbeta segments. The CDR3 region of rearranged TCR beta genes was amplified from genomic DNA by a multiplex PCR assay. On the Illumina HiSeq System, the amplified TCR beta libraries were sequenced as 87-base-pair reads. The study's processing was this. A later analysis counted some 74 million unique TCR beta chains across the 666 repertoires, and about 10 million of these chains were shared by at least two donors. To remove PCR and sequencing errors, raw reads were error-corrected and collapsed into unique sequences using a nearest-neighbor algorithm that merged closely related sequences. To assign V, D and J gene segments, CDR3 sequences were aligned to IMGT reference sequences. Each retained sequence needed at least a six-nucleotide match to both a V gene segment and a J gene segment. Rearrangements were called productive when the CDR3 lacked stop codons and stayed in frame with V and J; all others were non-productive. CDR3 was defined by IMGT convention, running from the second conserved V-encoded cysteine to the conserved J-encoded phenylalanine. The earlier analysis of about 590 of the donors excluded sequences that lacked an unambiguous match to a single V gene segment. In an earlier analysis of approximately 550 of the donors, V segments were called functional above 56.7% productive rearrangements and were called segregating when the between-donor standard deviation exceeded 5%. A statistical classification framework was developed to diagnose cytomegalovirus status using the catalog of TCR beta chain sequences. In a later analysis, TCR nucleotide sequences were compared against IMGT/GENE-DB human TR gene sequences so that V and J genes could be assigned. The TCRdist pipeline was used in a later analysis to assign CDR3 sequences and most-parsimonious VDJ recombination scenarios. In a later analysis, every TCR beta chain was defined by the combination of its CDR3 amino acid sequence and its V-gene family, and reads without a unique V-gene family were dropped. In a later analysis, 550 to 650 highly shared, low-generation-probability nucleotide sequences were removed to address suspected cross-contamination and a sequencing artifact. A later analysis calculated a clonal expansion index for each public chain from normalized within-repertoire ranks of inferred template counts. A later analysis computed generation probabilities with a VDJ recombination model fitted to out-of-frame rearrangements, and checked the results against IGoR. A later analysis scored TCR-TCR, TCR-HLA and TCR-CMV co-occurrence with hypergeometric tests, applying a repertoire-size bias correction to TCR pairs. False discovery rates were estimated in a later analysis by permuting HLA or CMV assignments 20 times. In a later analysis, co-occurring TCRs were grouped using DBSCAN, and TCRdist sequence similarity was added for clustering within HLA-allele-positive subsets. Repertoires with fewer than 30,000 or more than 120,000 public chains, plus five repertoires with anomalous nucleotide sharing, were excluded from co-occurrence clustering. As stored in TCRdb, this immuneACCESS dataset retains in-frame rearrangements with V and J assigned. A fraction of the clones does not appear; measured against another copy, unresolved V genes explain less than half of the discrepancy, and the remainder lacks a known reason. V and J calls plus clone size are reproduced from that table; the DNA served to infer D and trimming. For this sample the table gives about 160,000 clones, of which roughly four fifths were detected only once. The ten largest account for over 2.5% of the sample.

The chain is encoded by TRBV19 joined to TRBJ1-4, with TRBD1 identical over 7 junction bases. This sequence was found in a female donor in good health and CMV-seronegative. Sequencing was done on a sample of PBMCs. The CDR3 amino acid sequence is: CASAGGREKLFF. The nucleotide sequence is given as TGTGCCAGTGCAGGGGGACGGGAAAAACTGTTTTTT.